This entry is about one T cell receptor beta chain. Its matching antigen is unknown. Authors of the study amplified TCR beta CDR3 regions from RNA transcripts. The HTBI primer set was used in a first-round RT-PCR of the TCR CDR3. TCRdb fed the multiplex PCR reads into MiXCR, producing one record per CDR3 protein. The sample records 450,000 to 700,000 distinct CDR3 sequences, under 60% being singletons. This sample was taken from a study of T cells in Graves' hyperthyroidism and ophthalmopathy. Study findings and constraints: Stable hyperthyroidism was told apart from ophthalmopathy by a model built on 13 V-J features. In blood, most of the thyroid clonotypes expanded above 0.001 were also present.

From germline, CDR1 is SNHLY and CDR2 FYNNEI. Trimming took off 4 bases at V and 7 bases at J, with 8 bases between the two ends. The CDR3 is 12 amino acids. Patients were excluded because of uncontrolled infection, other autoimmune disease, pregnancy or lactation. For the diagnoses, clinical symptoms, serum thyroxine and TRAb, thyroid ultrasound and orbital computed tomography were used. The chain employs TRBV2 and TRBJ2-1; D ambiguous. The source of this sequence is an adult woman with Graves' disease, either hyperthyroidism or ophthalmopathy (not recorded which). Sequenced: peripheral blood or thyroid tissue (not recorded which). CDR3 nucleotide sequence: TGTGCCAGCAGTGTGGACCGTAATGAGCAGTTCTTC. Amino acids: CASSVDRNEQFF.